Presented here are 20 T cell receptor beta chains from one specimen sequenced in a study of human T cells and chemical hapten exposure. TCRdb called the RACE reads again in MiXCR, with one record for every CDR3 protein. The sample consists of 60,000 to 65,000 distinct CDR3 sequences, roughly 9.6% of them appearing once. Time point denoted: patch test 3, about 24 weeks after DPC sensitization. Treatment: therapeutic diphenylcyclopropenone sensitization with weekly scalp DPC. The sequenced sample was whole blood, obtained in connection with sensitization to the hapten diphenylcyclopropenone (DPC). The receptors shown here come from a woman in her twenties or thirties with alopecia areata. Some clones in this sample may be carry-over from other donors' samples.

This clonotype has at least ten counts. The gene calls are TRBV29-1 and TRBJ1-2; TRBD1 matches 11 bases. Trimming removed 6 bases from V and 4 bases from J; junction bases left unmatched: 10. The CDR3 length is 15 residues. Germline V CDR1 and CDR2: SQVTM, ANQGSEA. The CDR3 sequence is CSVTPRTGGSYGYTF. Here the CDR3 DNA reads TGCAGCGTCACTCCCCGGACAGGGGGCAGCTATGGCTACACCTTC.

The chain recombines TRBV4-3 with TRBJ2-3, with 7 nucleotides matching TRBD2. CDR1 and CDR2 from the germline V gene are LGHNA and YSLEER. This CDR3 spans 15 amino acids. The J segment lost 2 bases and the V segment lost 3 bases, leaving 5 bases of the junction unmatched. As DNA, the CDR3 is TGCGCCAGCAGCCAGCTAGCGGTAGACACAGATACGCAGTATTTT. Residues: CASSQLAVDTDTQYF.

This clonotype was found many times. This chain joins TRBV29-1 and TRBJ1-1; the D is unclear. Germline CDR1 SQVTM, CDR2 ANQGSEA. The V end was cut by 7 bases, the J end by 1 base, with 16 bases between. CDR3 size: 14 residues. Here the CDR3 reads CSATKGGWNTEAFF. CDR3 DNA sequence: TGCAGCGCCACTAAGGGAGGGTGGAACACTGAAGCTTTCTTT.

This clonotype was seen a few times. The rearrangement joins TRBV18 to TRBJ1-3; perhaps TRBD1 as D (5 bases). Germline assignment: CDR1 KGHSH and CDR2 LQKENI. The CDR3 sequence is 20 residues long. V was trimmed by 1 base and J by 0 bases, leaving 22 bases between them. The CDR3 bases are TGTGCCAGCTCACCACTAGGAGGGACGAATACCTTTTACTCTGGAAACACCATATATTTT. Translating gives CASSPLGGTNTFYSGNTIYF.

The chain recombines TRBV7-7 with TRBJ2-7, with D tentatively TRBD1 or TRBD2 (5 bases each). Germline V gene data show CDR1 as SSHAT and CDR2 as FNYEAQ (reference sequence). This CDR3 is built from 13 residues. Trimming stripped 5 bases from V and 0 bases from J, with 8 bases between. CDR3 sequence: CASSQGRSYEQYF. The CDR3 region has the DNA TGTGCCAGCAGCCAGGGACGCTCCTACGAGCAGTACTTC.

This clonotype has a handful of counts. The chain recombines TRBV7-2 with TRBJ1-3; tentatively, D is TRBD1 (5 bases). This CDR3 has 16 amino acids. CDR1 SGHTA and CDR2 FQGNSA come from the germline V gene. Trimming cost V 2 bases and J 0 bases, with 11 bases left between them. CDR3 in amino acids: CASSLSGTDSGNTIYF. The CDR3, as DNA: TGTGCCAGCAGCTTATCCGGGACCGACTCTGGAAACACCATATATTTT.

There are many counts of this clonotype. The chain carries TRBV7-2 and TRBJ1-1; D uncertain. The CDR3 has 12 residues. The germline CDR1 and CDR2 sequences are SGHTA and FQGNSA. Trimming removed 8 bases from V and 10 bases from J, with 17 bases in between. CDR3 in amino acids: CASRAGTTRAFF. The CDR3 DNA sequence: TGTGCCAGCCGGGCCGGTACTACGCGAGCTTTCTTT.

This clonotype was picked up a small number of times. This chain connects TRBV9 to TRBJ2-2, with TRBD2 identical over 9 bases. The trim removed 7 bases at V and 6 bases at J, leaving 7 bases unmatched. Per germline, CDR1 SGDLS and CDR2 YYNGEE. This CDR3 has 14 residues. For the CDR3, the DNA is TGTGCCAGCGGACGTAGCGGGAGATCCGGGGAGCTGTTTTTT. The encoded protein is CASGRSGRSGELFF.

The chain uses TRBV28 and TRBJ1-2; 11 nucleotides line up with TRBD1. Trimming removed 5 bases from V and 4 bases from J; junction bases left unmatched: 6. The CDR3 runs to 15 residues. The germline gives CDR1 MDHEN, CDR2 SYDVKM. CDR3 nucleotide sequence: TGTGCCAGCAGTCTCCGGGACAGGGGGTTCTATGGCTACACCTTC. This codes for CASSLRDRGFYGYTF.

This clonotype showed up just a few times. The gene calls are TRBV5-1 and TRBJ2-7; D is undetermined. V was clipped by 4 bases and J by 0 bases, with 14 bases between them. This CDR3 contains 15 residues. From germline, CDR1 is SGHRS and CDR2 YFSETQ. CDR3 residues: CASSPTVGSSYEQYF. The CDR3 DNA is TGCGCCAGCAGCCCTACTGTGGGTTCCTCCTACGAGCAGTACTTC. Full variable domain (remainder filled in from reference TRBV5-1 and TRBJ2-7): KAGVTQTPRYLIKTRGQQVTLSCSPISGHRSVSWYQQTPGQGLQFLFEYFSETQRNKGNFPGRFSGRQFSNSRSEMNVSTLELGDSALYLCASSPTVGSSYEQYFGPGTRLTVT.

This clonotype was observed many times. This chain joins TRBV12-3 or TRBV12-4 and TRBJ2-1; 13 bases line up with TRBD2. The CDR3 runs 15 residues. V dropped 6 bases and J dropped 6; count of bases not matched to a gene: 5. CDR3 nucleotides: TGTGCCAGCAGGTTGGGACTAGCGGGAAGCAATGAGCAGTTCTTC. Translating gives CASRLGLAGSNEQFF.

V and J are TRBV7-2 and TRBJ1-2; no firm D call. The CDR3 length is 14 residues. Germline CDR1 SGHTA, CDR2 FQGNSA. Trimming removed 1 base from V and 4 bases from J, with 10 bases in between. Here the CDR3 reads CASSLVGVGYGYTF. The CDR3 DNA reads TGTGCCAGCAGCTTAGTTGGTGTAGGCTATGGCTACACCTTC.

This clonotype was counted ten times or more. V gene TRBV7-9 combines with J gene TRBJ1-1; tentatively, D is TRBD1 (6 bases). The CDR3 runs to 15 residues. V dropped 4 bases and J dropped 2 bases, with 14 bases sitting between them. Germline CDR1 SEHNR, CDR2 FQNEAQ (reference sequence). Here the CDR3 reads CASSSNRDTNTEAFF. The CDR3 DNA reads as TGTGCCAGCAGCTCAAACCGGGACACCAACACTGAAGCTTTCTTT.

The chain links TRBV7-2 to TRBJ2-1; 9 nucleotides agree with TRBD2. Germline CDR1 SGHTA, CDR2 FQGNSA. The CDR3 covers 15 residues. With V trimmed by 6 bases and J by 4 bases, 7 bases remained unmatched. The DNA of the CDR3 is TGTGCCAGCAGGGAAGGTAGCGGGAGATACAATGAGCAGTTCTTC. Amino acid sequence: CASREGSGRYNEQFF.

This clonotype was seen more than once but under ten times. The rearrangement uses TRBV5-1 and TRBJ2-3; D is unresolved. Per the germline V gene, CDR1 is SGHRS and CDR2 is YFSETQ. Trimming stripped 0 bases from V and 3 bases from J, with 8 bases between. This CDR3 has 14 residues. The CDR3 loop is CASSLVLVTDTQYF. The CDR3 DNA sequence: TGCGCCAGCAGCTTGGTTCTTGTTACAGATACGCAGTATTTT.

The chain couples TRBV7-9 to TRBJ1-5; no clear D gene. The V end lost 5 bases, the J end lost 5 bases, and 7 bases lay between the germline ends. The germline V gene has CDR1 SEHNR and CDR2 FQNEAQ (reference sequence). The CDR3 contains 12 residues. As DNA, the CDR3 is TGTGCCAGCAGCATTAACGATCAGCCCCAGCATTTT. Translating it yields CASSINDQPQHF.

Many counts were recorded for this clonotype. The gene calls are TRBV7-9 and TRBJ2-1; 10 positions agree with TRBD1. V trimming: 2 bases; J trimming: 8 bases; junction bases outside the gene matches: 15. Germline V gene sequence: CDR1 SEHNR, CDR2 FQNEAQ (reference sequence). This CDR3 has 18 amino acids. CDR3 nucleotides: TGTGCCAGCAGCTTATCGACAGGGGGCGTGAGGTTGTTTGATGAGCAGTTCTTC. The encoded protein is CASSLSTGGVRLFDEQFF.

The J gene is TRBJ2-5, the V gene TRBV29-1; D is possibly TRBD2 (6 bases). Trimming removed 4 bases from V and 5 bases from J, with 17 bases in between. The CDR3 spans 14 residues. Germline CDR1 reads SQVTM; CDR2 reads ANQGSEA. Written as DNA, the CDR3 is TGCAGCGTTGTTACCAGTTTGGAGGGTGAGACCCAGTACTTC. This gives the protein CSVVTSLEGETQYF.

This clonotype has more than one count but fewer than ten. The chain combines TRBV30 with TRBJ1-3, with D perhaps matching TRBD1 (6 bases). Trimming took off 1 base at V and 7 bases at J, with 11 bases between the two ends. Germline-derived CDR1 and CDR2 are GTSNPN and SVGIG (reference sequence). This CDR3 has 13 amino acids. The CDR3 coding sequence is TGTGCCTGGAGTGCGACAGGCCACAACACCATATATTTT. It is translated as CAWSATGHNTIYF.

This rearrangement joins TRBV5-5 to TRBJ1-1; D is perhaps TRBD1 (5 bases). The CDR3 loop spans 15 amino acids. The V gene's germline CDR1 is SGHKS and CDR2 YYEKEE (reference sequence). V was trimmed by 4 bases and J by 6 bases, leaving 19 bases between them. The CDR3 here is CASSQGEAGRAEAFF. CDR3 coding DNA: TGTGCCAGCAGCCAGGGAGAGGCAGGGCGTGCTGAAGCTTTCTTT.